This TCR beta chain was retrieved from a study of T cells in Graves' hyperthyroidism and ophthalmopathy. Template material for amplifying TCR beta CDR3 regions consisted of RNA transcripts. First-round RT-PCR with HTBI primers amplified the TCR CDR3 region. TCRdb re-called the multiplex PCR reads with MiXCR, one entry per CDR3 protein. In the table there are 350,000 to 400,000 distinct CDR3 sequences, about 18% of which are singletons. This clonotype was detected many times. The V end lost 0 bases, the J end lost 6 bases, and 13 bases lay between the germline ends. Looked up from germline, CDR1 is SGHRS and CDR2 is YFSETQ. The CDR3 spans 14 residues.

The sample consisted of blood. The chain uses TRBV5-1 and TRBJ2-7; possibly TRBD1 for D (5 bases). The TCR sequence derives from a woman younger than 30 with Graves' hyperthyroidism. The CDR3 here is CASSLDRLRGEQYF. CDR3 bases: TGCGCCAGCAGCTTGGATCGCCTAAGGGGCGAGCAGTACTTC.